This TCR beta chain derives from a study of blood T cell repertoires in COVID-19. Study details: The United States, Italy and Spain provided the acute and convalescent COVID-19 samples. The analysed material was cDNA or gDNA that came from T cells, B-cell-depleted T cells, or PBMCs.

J lost 4 bases, V lost 5 bases, and 7 bases had no gene match. The germline V gene encodes CDR1 SGHTA and CDR2 FQGNSA. The CDR3 contains 15 residues. Under the authors' procedure: Nucleated cell counts were estimated from reference gene primer amplification. Clones were sequenced by immunoSEQ multiplex PCR, and TCRdb holds only the in-frame ones, with some missing. That table gives V, J and clone size, and the DNA gave D and trimming. The table lists 130,000 to 150,000 clones, around 91% of them singletons. Patients at the Seattle site were enrolled during active infection and followed longitudinally.

The sample consisted of peripheral blood. This chain links TRBV7-2 with TRBJ1-3; 8 bases are shared with TRBD1. The TCR sequence derives from a man aged 18 to 29 with COVID-19, enrolled during active disease. CDR3 DNA sequence: TGTGCCAGCAGCCCTACAGGGGGATCGGGAAACACCATATATTTT. It encodes CASSPTGGSGNTIYF.